This T cell receptor (beta chain) was sequenced in a study of CD4 T cells in relation to SARS-CoV-2 and coronaviruses. Study-wide results and caveats: In roughly 60% of donors, memory CD4+ clonotypes crossrecognized SARS-CoV-2 and at least one common cold coronavirus spike.

About this clone itself: Its target is unknown.

CD4+ T cells from unexposed donors were obtained before the COVID-19 pandemic (2011-2018). CD4+ T cells were isolated from the cells after more than nine days of culture. Unexposed-donor CD4+ T cells were probed with SARS-CoV-2 S/N and four cold-coronavirus spikes, cells permitting. Assay used: immunoSEQ multiplex PCR; TCRdb lists only in-frame clones, some missing. The table records approximately 17,000 clones, about 80% of them present only once. V was pared by 5 bases and J by 1 base, with 20 bases between. The CDR3 is 17 amino acids. CDR1 and CDR2 (germline): SGHVS, FQNEAQ. The receptor was isolated from a human donor in good health. The chain is built from TRBV7-8 and TRBJ1-1; the D gene is possibly TRBD1 (5 bases). Sequencing was done on a sample of CD4+ T cells from PBMCs, cultured in vitro. The CDR3 nucleotides read TGTGCCAGCAGCCCCCGGGTAAGCCGGGGGGGGAACACTGAAGCTTTCTTT. Translation: CASSPRVSRGGNTEAFF.